This T cell receptor beta chain derives from a study of shared clonotypes between healthy human individuals. Study as a whole: A donor's plate count was three for CD4 naive and three for CD4 memory; CD8 naive had two and CD8 memory one.

TCRdb's table, derived via immunoSEQ multiplex PCR, lists solely in-frame clones and lacks some. Here the sample spans fewer than 400,000 clones, about 74% being singletons. In the case of this clone: Its antigen is undetermined.

Study findings and constraints: Read depth was anticipated to influence clonotype sharing among donors.

Germline-derived CDR1 and CDR2 are SEHNR and FQNEAQ (reference sequence). The CDR3 covers 15 residues. This receptor was taken from a man younger than 45 in good health. The chain recombines TRBV7-9 with TRBJ2-5, with D perhaps assigned TRBD1 or TRBD2 (7 bases each). The end of the DNA aligns better with TRBJ2-7, so the J call may be wrong. The source material was memory CD4+ T cells sorted from blood. The subset: CD45RA-negative fraction. CDR3 amino acids: CASSHYRGLNYEQYF. Here the CDR3 DNA reads TGTGCCAGCAGCCACTACAGGGGACTAAACTACGAGCAGTACTTC.